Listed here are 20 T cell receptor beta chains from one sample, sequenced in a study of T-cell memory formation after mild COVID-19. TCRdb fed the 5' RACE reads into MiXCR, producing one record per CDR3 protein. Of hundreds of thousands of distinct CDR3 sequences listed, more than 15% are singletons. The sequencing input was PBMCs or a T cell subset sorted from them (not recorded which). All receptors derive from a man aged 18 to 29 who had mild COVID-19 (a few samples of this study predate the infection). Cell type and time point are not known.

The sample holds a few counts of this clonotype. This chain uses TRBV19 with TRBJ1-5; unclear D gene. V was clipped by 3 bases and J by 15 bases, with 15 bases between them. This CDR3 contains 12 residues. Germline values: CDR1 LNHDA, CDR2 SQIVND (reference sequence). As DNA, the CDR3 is TGTGCCAGTAGTATCCCCCCCGGCCCGGGGCATTTT. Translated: CASSIPPGPGHF.

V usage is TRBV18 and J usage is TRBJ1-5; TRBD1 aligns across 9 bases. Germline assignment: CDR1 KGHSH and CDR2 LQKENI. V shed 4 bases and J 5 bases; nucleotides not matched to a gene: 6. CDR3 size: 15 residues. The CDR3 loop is CASSLTGTGHQPQHF. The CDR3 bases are TGTGCCAGCTCACTGACCGGGACAGGGCATCAGCCCCAGCATTTT.

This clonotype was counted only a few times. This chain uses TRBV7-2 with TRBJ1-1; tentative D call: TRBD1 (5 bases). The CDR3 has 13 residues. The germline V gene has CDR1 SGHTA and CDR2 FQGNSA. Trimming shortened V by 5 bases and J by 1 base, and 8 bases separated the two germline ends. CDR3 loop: CASSVQENTEAFF. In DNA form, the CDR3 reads TGTGCCAGCAGCGTACAGGAGAACACTGAAGCTTTCTTT.

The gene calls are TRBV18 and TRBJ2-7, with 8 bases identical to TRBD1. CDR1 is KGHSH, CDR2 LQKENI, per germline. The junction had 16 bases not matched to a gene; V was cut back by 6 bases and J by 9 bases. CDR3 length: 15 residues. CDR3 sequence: CASSTGTGLTGRQYV. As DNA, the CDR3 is TGTGCCAGCTCCACTGGGACAGGATTAACCGGGCGGCAGTACGTC.

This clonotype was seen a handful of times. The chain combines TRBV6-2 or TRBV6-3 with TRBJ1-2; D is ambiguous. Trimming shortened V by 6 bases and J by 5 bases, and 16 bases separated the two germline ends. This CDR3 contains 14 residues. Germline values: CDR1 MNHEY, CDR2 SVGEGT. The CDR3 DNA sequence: TGTGCCAGCAGGAGGACGGGCCTAGGGTATGGCTACACCTTC. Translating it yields CASRRTGLGYGYTF.

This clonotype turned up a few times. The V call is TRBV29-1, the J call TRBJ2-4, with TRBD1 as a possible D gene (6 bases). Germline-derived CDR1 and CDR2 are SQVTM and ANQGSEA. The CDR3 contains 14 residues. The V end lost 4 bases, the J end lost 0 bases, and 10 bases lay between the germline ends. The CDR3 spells CSVGTALAKNIQYF. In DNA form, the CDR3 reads TGCAGCGTTGGGACAGCTCTAGCCAAAAACATTCAGTACTTC. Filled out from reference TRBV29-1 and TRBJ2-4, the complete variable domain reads SAVISQKPSRDICQRGTSLTIQCQVDSQVTMMFWYRQQPGQSLTLIATANQGSEATYESGFVIDKFPISRPNLTFSTLTVSNMSPEDSSIYLCSVGTALAKNIQYFGAGTRLSVL.

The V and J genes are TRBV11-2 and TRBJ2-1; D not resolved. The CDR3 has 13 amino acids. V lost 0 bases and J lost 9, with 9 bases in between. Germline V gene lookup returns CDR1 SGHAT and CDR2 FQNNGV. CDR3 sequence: CASSLEVSPEQFF. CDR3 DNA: TGTGCCAGCAGCTTAGAAGTCAGTCCTGAGCAGTTCTTC.

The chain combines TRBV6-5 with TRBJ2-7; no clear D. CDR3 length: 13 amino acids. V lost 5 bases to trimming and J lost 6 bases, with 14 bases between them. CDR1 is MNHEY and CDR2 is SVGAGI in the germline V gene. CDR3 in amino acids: CASSPLVLGEQYF. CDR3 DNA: TGTGCCAGCAGTCCCCTGGTCTTGGGCGAGCAGTACTTC.

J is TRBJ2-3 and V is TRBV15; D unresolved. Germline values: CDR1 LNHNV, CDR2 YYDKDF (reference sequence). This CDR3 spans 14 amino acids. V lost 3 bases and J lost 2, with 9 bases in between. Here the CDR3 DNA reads TGTGCCACCAGCAGGGACCCTGTCACAGATACGCAGTATTTT. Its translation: CATSRDPVTDTQYF.

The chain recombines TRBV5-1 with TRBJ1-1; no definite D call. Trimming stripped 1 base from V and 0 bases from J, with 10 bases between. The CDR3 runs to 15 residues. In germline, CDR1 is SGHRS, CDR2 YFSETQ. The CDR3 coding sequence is TGCGCCAGCAGCTTGACTGTAGGGTTGAACACTGAAGCTTTCTTT. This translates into CASSLTVGLNTEAFF.

In nucleotides, the CDR3 is TGCGCCAGCAGCCAAGGCTTGGGGGTTGGTCATGAAAAACTGTTTTTT. This sequence encodes CASSQGLGVGHEKLFF. The chain uses TRBV4-3 and TRBJ1-4, with D perhaps TRBD1 (5 bases). Germline V CDR1 and CDR2: LGHNA, YSLEER. CDR3 length: 16 residues. V was clipped by 1 base and J by 6 bases, with 15 bases between them.

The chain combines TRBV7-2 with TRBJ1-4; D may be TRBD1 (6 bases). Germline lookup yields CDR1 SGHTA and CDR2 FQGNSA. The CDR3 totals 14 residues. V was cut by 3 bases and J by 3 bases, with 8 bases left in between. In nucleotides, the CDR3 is TGTGCCAGCAGCTTGGGGGCGTCTAATGAAAAACTGTTTTTT. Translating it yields CASSLGASNEKLFF.

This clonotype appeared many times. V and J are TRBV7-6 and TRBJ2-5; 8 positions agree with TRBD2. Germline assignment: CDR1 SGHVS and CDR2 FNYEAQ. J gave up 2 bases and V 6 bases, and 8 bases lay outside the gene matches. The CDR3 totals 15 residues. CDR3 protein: CASRWDSGGQETQYF. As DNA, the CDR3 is TGTGCCAGCAGATGGGATTCGGGGGGGCAAGAGACCCAGTACTTC.

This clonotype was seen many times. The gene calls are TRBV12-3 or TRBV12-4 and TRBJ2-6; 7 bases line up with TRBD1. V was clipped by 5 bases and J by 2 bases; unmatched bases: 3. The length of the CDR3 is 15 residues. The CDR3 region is CASSTTGAGANVLTF. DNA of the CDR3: TGTGCCAGCAGTACCACAGGGGCTGGGGCCAACGTCCTGACTTTC.

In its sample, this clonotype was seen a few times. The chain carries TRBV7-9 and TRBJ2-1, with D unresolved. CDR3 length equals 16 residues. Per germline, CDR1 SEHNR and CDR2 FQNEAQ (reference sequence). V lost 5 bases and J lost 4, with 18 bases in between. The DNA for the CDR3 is TGTGCCAGCAGCAAGTCGGACGGCAGCCTTTACAATGAGCAGTTCTTC. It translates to CASSKSDGSLYNEQFF.

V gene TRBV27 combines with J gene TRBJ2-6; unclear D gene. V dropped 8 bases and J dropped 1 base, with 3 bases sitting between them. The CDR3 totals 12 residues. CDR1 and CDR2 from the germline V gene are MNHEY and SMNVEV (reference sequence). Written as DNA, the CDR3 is TGTGCCAGCGGGTCTGGGGCCAACGTCCTGACTTTC. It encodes CASGSGANVLTF.

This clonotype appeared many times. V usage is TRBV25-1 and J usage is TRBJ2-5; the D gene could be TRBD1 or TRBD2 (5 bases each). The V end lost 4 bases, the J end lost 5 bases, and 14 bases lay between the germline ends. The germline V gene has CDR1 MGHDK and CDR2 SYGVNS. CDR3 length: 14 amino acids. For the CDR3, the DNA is TGTGCCAGCAGTGGTCGGGACCAAGGGGAGACCCAGTACTTC. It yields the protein CASSGRDQGETQYF.

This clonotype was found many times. The CDR3 sequence is CASSLGTGREAFF. CDR3 sequence (DNA): TGTGCCAGCAGCTTAGGAACAGGGCGGGAAGCTTTCTTT. V and J are TRBV11-2 and TRBJ1-1; maybe TRBD1 (6 bases). This CDR3 has 13 residues. The V gene lost 1 base and the J gene lost 8 bases, with 11 bases spanning the gap. Germline lookup yields CDR1 SGHAT and CDR2 FQNNGV.

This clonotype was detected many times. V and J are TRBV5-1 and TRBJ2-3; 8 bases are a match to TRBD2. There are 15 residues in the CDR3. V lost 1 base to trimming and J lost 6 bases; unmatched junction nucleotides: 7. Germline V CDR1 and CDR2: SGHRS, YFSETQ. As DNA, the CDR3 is TGCGCCAGCAGCTTGCTCGGGACTAGTCGTGATACGCAGTATTTT. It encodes CASSLLGTSRDTQYF.

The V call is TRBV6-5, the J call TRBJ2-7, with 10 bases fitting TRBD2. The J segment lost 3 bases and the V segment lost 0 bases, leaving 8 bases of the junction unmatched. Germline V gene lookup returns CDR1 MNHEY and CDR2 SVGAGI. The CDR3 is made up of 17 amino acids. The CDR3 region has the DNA TGTGCCAGCAGTTACTCAGGCGTATCTAGCGGGGGCTACGAGCAGTACTTC. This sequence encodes CASSYSGVSSGGYEQYF.